Sequencing of this T cell receptor beta chain was carried out in a study of cytomegalovirus exposure and HLA in healthy donors. This CDR3 is built from 13 residues. With 10 bases removed from V and 3 bases from J, the gap between germline ends came to 15 bases. Germline V gene sequence: CDR1 MRHNA, CDR2 SNTAGT. This clone was seen many times. The PCR made use of 60 Vbeta and 13 Jbeta primers. TCRdb's copy holds only in-frame clones and misses some; the assay was immunoSEQ multiplex PCR. The sample includes about 140,000 clones, 61% seen only once; the top ten take approximately 1.8%. This receptor was obtained from a male donor in good health and CMV-seronegative. V is TRBV6-4 and J is TRBJ2-5, with a tentative D call TRBD2 (7 bases). The sample comprised PBMCs. The CDR3 nucleotides read TGTGCCACCTCCAGGGGAGGGGAAGAGACCCAGTACTTC. As protein: CATSRGGEETQYF.